Listed below are T cell receptor beta chains from one sample, sequenced in a study of neurological immune-mediated disorders. A single record per CDR3 protein comes from TCRdb applying MiXCR to the 5' RACE reads. The sample carries approximately 60,000 distinct CDR3 sequences, approximately 3.7% recorded once. Sequenced sample: PBMCs. The origin of the receptors is a man aged 45-65 years with multiple sclerosis. Both conserved end residues are part of each CDR3. Each record gives: clone size, D gene, V gene, J gene, CDR3 DNA, CDR3 protein. The D gene is left open where the match is weak. A clone size is listed for some rows: how often the clone was seen (once, few, many), or a class if it is expanded.

>many|TRBD2|TRBV7-9|TRBJ2-1
TGTGCCAGCAGCTCTGGACTAGCGAGGAATGAGCAGTTCTTC
CASSSGLARNEQFF
>many|-|TRBV5-1|TRBJ1-3
TGCGCCAGCAGCTTGGAGACAGGCTCTGGAAACACCATATATTTT
CASSLETGSGNTIYF
>many|TRBD1|TRBV20-1|TRBJ2-7
TGCAGTGCTAGAGTTAGGGGGCTCTACGAGCAGTACTTC
CSARVRGLYEQYF
>many|TRBD1|TRBV29-1|TRBJ2-1
TGCAGCGTTGGGGACAGTGGCAATGAGCAGTTCTTC
CSVGDSGNEQFF
>-|-|TRBV18|TRBJ1-2
TGTGCCAGCTCACCTCAGAAGGGGCATGGCTACACCTTC
CASSPQKGHGYTF
>many|-|TRBV20-1|TRBJ1-2
TGCAGTGCTAGTACGAATAACTATGGCTACACCTTC
CSASTNNYGYTF
>many|-|TRBV20-1|TRBJ2-2
TGCAGTGCTTTCAGGGTGGCGAACACCGGGGAGCTGTTTTTT
CSAFRVANTGELFF
>many|-|TRBV19|TRBJ1-1
TGTGCCAGTACCAGGAGGACAGCTATGAACACTGAAGCTTTCTTT
CASTRRTAMNTEAFF
>few|-|TRBV20-1|TRBJ2-1
TGCAGTGCTTATGGGCGGATTCTTAGATCCTACAATGAGCAGTTCTTC
CSAYGRILRSYNEQFF
>many|TRBD1|TRBV5-6|TRBJ1-1
TGTGCCAGCAGCTGGGACAGGGCGAATGAAGCTTTCTTT
CASSWDRANEAFF
>many|TRBD1|TRBV20-1|TRBJ1-3
TGCAGTGCGCGACAGGGCTCCTCTGGAAACACCATATATTTT
CSARQGSSGNTIYF
>many|-|TRBV4-2|TRBJ1-3
TGTGCCAGCAGCCAAGATTACCGTGTCGGTCAGGCTGGAAACACCATATATTTT
CASSQDYRVGQAGNTIYF
>few|-|TRBV7-9|TRBJ1-1
TGTGCCAGCAGCTTAGGGGTAACAAAACACACTGAAGCTTTCTTT
CASSLGVTKHTEAFF
>many|TRBD1|TRBV5-6|TRBJ1-1
TGTGCCAGCAGCTTGGAGGAGGGGGCGAACACTGAAGCTTTCTTT
CASSLEEGANTEAFF
>many|TRBD2|TRBV29-1|TRBJ2-1
TGCAGCGTTGAAGACCCTAGCGGGGGGGTCTACAATGAGCAGTTCTTC
CSVEDPSGGVYNEQFF
>-|-|TRBV7-9|TRBJ2-1
TGTGCCAGCACCCCGACAGAGGCCCCTTACAATGAGCAGTTCTTC
CASTPTEAPYNEQFF
>many|TRBD1|TRBV6-5|TRBJ1-4
TGTGCCAGCAGTTACCCCCAGGGACAGCGAAGGAAGTTGGATGAAAAACTGTTTTTT
CASSYPQGQRRKLDEKLFF
>many|TRBD2|TRBV5-6|TRBJ2-5
TGTGCCAGCAGCTTGACTAGCGGGGGAGAGACCCAGTACTTC
CASSLTSGGETQYF
>many|-|TRBV7-2|TRBJ2-7
TGTGCCAGCAGCGCCCATGGGGTTTACGAGCAGTACTTC
CASSAHGVYEQYF
>many|TRBD1|TRBV7-9|TRBJ1-1
TGTGCCAGCAGCCCTATCCGGGACAGGGGGACAGAAGCTTTCTTT
CASSPIRDRGTEAFF
>many|TRBD1|TRBV7-9|TRBJ1-2
TGTGCCAGCAGCTTGGGACAGGGGGCCGGGGGCTACACCTTC
CASSLGQGAGGYTF
>many|-|TRBV5-1|TRBJ2-5
TGCGCCAGCAGCTTGGACAATAGGGAGACCCAGTACTTC
CASSLDNRETQYF
>many|-|TRBV19|TRBJ1-1
TGTGCCAGTAGTATACGGTCGAGGTCGGGGACGAGATCTGAAGCTTTCTTT
CASSIRSRSGTRSEAFF
>many|TRBD1|TRBV20-1|TRBJ1-1
TGCAGTGCCCCGAATCCGGGACAGCGAAACACTGAAGCTTTCTTT
CSAPNPGQRNTEAFF
>many|-|TRBV7-7|TRBJ2-3
TGTGCCAGCAGCTTACAGGACATGGCAACGCAGTATTTT
CASSLQDMATQYF
>many|-|TRBV5-1|TRBJ2-3
TGCGCCAGCAGCCCAGGAAACAAGGAGGATACGCAGTATTTT
CASSPGNKEDTQYF
>-|-|TRBV12-3/TRBV12-4|TRBJ1-6
TGTGCCAGCAGTCCCCGGACAGCCAGTGTCTATTCACCCCTCAACTTT
CASSPRTASVYSPLNF
>many|-|TRBV4-3|TRBJ2-2
TGCGCCAGCAGCCAAGTACTCTACGGCGGGGAGCTGTTTTTT
CASSQVLYGGELFF
>many|TRBD1|TRBV20-1|TRBJ2-7
TGCAGTGCTAGAGCTCCGGGACAGGTCCGCTCTTACGAGCAGTACTTC
CSARAPGQVRSYEQYF
>many|TRBD2|TRBV5-1|TRBJ2-5
TGCGCCAGCAGCTTGGCCGGACTAGCGGGGAGAACTGGACAAGAGACCCAGTACTTC
CASSLAGLAGRTGQETQYF
>many|-|TRBV5-6|TRBJ2-5
TGTGCCAGCAGCTTCAGGGGTTTACGAGAGACCCAGTACTTC
CASSFRGLRETQYF
>-|TRBD1|TRBV10-3|TRBJ2-2
TGTGCCACCCGGGAAAGGGGGCCCGGGGAGCTGTTTTTT
CATRERGPGELFF
>many|-|TRBV19|TRBJ2-1
TGTGCCAGTCAGGACAGAGGCTACAATGAGCAGTTCTTC
CASQDRGYNEQFF
>many|TRBD2|TRBV20-1|TRBJ2-3
TGCAGTGCTAGAGGACCCGGGACTAGCGGAACAGATACGCAGTATTTT
CSARGPGTSGTDTQYF
>many|TRBD2|TRBV12-3/TRBV12-4|TRBJ2-5
TGTGCCAGCAGCAATACTGACAGGACTAGCTATGGGGGAGAGACCCAGTACTTC
CASSNTDRTSYGGETQYF
>many|TRBD1|TRBV4-1|TRBJ1-2
TGCGCCAGCAGCCAAGATGACAGGGCAGTCTATGGCTACACCTTC
CASSQDDRAVYGYTF
>many|-|TRBV4-2|TRBJ2-1
TGTGCCAGCAGCCAAGTGAACTTCATCTCCTACAATGAGCAGTTCTTC
CASSQVNFISYNEQFF
>few|-|TRBV20-1|TRBJ2-7
TGCAGTGCTAGTTCCGTCAACCCCTACGAGCAGTACTTC
CSASSVNPYEQYF
>many|TRBD2|TRBV5-1|TRBJ2-3
TGCGCCAGCAGCTTTGAGCTCTTAGCGGGTGCAGATACGCAGTATTTT
CASSFELLAGADTQYF
>many|TRBD1|TRBV18|TRBJ1-2
TGTGCCAGCTCACCTGGACAGGAAAACTATGGCTACACCTTC
CASSPGQENYGYTF
>many|-|TRBV7-2|TRBJ2-7
TGTGCCGTATTAGGTCGACGTGGGTACGAGCAGTACTTC
CAVLGRRGYEQYF
>many|-|TRBV12-3/TRBV12-4|TRBJ1-5
TGTGCCAGCAGCCAATATGGGCAGCCCCAGCATTTT
CASSQYGQPQHF
>many|TRBD1|TRBV7-2|TRBJ2-5
TGTGCCAGCAGCCGAGACAGGGGCCAAGAGACCCAGTACTTC
CASSRDRGQETQYF
>few|-|TRBV5-1|TRBJ2-3
TGCGCCAGCAGCGCGGACTCGCCCTCAGATACGCAGTATTTT
CASSADSPSDTQYF
>many|TRBD1|TRBV12-3/TRBV12-4|TRBJ2-2
TGTGCCACGACAGGGCCCGGGGAGCTGTTTTTT
CATTGPGELFF
>many|-|TRBV3-1|TRBJ2-5
TGTGCCAGCAGCCATCTGGAGACCCAGTACTTC
CASSHLETQYF
>many|-|TRBV5-1|TRBJ1-2
TGCGCCAGCAGCTTGGGGGCTATGAGGGGCTCTCATGGCTACACCTTC
CASSLGAMRGSHGYTF
>once|-|TRBV6-2/TRBV6-3|TRBJ1-5
TGTGCCAGCAGTGCCGGGAACCGGGGCAATCAGCCCCAGCATTTT
CASSAGNRGNQPQHF
>many|-|TRBV12-3/TRBV12-4|TRBJ2-3
TGTGCCAGCACTAAGGATCCCCCCGCAGATACGCAGTATTTT
CASTKDPPADTQYF
>many|-|TRBV6-1|TRBJ1-1
TGTGCCAGCTCCCGGGACGCAAACACTGAAGCTTTCTTT
CASSRDANTEAFF